This TCR beta chain was obtained from a study of radiotherapy plus CTLA-4 blockade in lung cancer. Study at large: Of all patients, more than 15% responded objectively and roughly 31% showed disease control.

Whole-study results and caveats: Reports state that early shifts in blood T cell clones, with interferon-beta, best predicted response. TCR clones from tumors expanded in blood after radiotherapy plus ipilimumab.

Germline CDR1 MDHEN, CDR2 SYDVKM. This CDR3 contains 14 residues. Losses at the gene ends were 1 base for V and 6 bases for J; bases not matched to a gene: 4. The protocol was immunoSEQ multiplex PCR, while the TCRdb copy is restricted to in-frame clones and leaves out a portion. This sample has 75,000 to 95,000 clones, with around 84% found just once. Worth noting for this clone: Its antigen is not identified.

The source of this sequence is a human donor with non-small cell lung cancer that progressed on radiotherapy plus ipilimumab. The rearrangement uses TRBV28 and TRBJ1-2, with 8 bases that match TRBD1. Sequenced material: peripheral blood, taken from a patient treated with radiotherapy plus ipilimumab. The DNA for the CDR3 is TGTGCCAGCAGTTTATCGACAGGGGCGGATGGCTACACCTTC. Protein sequence: CASSLSTGADGYTF.